This TCR beta chain was identified during a study of spatial heterogeneity in lung cancer. The overall study: The average count in raw reads for each unique TCR and UMI combination exceeded 9.5 appearances. Study findings and constraints: Among blood samples, ubiquitous expanded tumor TCRs appeared more at resection than at follow-up.

By share of the sample, this clonotype is medium-sized. Its antigen is currently unknown. The junction had 4 bases not matched to a gene; V was cut back by 2 bases and J by 8 bases. Germline V lookup: CDR1 DFQATT, CDR2 SNEGSKA (reference sequence). This CDR3 is 14 amino acids long. TCRdb called the 5' RACE reads again in MiXCR, with one record for every CDR3 protein. Of 9,500 to 12,000 distinct CDR3 sequences listed, about 6% are singletons. Time point defined: sample taken at primary tumor resection. The donors, 72 patients with untreated early-stage non-small cell lung cancer, provided the samples. Whole RNA, which was extracted from tumor, nontumor lung tissue or frozen PBMC, was sequenced without any cell sorting.

The sequence came from a male donor with early-stage non-small cell lung cancer. V and J are TRBV20-1 and TRBJ2-1, with 12 bases identical to TRBD2. The material sequenced was PBMCs, taken at surgery. CDR3 in DNA: TGCAGTGCTAGAACTAGCGGGAGGAACTATGAGCAGTTCTTC. This codes for CSARTSGRNYEQFF.